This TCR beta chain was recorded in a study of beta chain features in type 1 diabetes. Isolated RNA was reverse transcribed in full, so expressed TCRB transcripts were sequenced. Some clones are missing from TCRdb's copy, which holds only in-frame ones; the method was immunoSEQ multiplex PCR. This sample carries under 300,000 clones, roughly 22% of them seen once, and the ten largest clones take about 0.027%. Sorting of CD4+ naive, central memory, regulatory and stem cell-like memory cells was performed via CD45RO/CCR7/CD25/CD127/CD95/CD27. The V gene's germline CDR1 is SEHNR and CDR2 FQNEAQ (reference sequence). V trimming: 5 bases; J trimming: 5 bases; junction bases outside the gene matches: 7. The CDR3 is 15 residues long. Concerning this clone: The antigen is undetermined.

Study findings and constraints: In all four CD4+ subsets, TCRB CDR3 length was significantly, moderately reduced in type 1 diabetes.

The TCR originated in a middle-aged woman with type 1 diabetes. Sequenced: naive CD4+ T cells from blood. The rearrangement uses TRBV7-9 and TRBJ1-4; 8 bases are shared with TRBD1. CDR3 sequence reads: CASSALQGGNEKLFF. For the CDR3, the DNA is TGTGCCAGCAGCGCCCTACAGGGGGGGAATGAAAAACTGTTTTTT.